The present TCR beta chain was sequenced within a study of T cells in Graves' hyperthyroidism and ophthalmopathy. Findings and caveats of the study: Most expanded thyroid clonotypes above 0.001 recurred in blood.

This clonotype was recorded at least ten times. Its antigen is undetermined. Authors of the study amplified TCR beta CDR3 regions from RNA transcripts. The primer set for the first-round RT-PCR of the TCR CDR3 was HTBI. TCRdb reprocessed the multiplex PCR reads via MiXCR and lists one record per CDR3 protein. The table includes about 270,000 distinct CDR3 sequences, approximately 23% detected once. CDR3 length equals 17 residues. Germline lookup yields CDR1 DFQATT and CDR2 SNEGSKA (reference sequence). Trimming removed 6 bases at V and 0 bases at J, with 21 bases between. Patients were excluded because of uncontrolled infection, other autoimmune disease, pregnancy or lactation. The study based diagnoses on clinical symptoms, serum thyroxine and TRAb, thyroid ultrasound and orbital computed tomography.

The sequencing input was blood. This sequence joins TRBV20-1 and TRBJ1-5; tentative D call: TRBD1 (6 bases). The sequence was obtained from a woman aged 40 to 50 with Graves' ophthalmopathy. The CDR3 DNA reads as TGCAGTGCCAACAGGGATACTCTCGTCTATAGCAATCAGCCCCAGCATTTT. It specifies CSANRDTLVYSNQPQHF.